These 15 T cell receptor beta chains came from one sample sequenced in a study of cytomegalovirus exposure and HLA in healthy donors. PCR was performed using 60 Vbeta and 13 Jbeta primers. The assay was immunoSEQ multiplex PCR, and TCRdb's table has in-frame clones only and misses some. The table lists about 140,000 clones, approximately 80% of them singletons, with roughly 4.3% in the top ten. Sequenced material: PBMCs. These receptor sequences come from a woman in her thirties or forties in good health and CMV-seropositive.

This chain joins TRBV30 and TRBJ1-1; tentatively, D is TRBD1 (5 bases). The V end was cut by 4 bases, the J end by 5 bases, with 17 bases between. Looked up from germline, CDR1 is GTSNPN and CDR2 is SVGIG (reference sequence). The CDR3 spans 14 residues. In DNA, the CDR3 is TGTGCCTGGACGCATCGCGGGGAGGGGACTGAAGCTTTCTTT. It encodes CAWTHRGEGTEAFF.

The chain employs TRBV5-4 and TRBJ2-5, with 15 bases fitting TRBD2. CDR3 length: 17 residues. V gave up 4 bases and J gave up 2 bases; unmatched junction bases: 6. The germline V gene has CDR1 SGHNT and CDR2 YYREEE (reference sequence). This CDR3 is CASSATGTSGRQETQYF. The CDR3 DNA sequence: TGTGCCAGCAGCGCCACCGGGACTAGCGGGAGGCAAGAGACCCAGTACTTC.

This chain joins TRBV27 and TRBJ2-7, with TRBD2 identical over 7 bases. The CDR3 runs to 16 residues. The junction had 15 bases not matched to a gene; V was cut back by 8 bases and J by 2 bases. In germline, CDR1 is MNHEY, CDR2 SMNVEV (reference sequence). The chain's CDR3 is CASQASAGRNTYEQYF. DNA of the CDR3: TGTGCCAGCCAAGCTTCAGCGGGACGGAATACCTACGAGCAGTACTTC.

Notes on this clone: The identical CDR3 is also encoded by other nucleotide sequences in the sample. The chain is built from TRBV27 and TRBJ2-7; D possibly corresponds to TRBD1 (6 bases). Germline values: CDR1 MNHEY, CDR2 SMNVEV (reference sequence). The CDR3 spans 15 residues. Trimming stripped 4 bases from V and 3 bases from J, with 16 bases between. CDR3: CASSSGRGGHYEQYF. CDR3 nucleotides: TGTGCCAGCAGTTCAGGGCGAGGGGGACACTACGAGCAGTACTTC.

V gene TRBV14 combines with J gene TRBJ1-1; D call uncertain. The germline V gene encodes CDR1 SGHDN and CDR2 FVKESK. This CDR3 has 14 residues. V lost 4 bases and J 0 bases, leaving 9 bases between the germline ends. This CDR3 is CASSRGYVNTEAFF. The CDR3 DNA is TGTGCCAGCAGCCGAGGGTACGTGAACACTGAAGCTTTCTTT.

V is TRBV5-1 and J is TRBJ2-7; TRBD2 agrees at 10 bases. CDR3 length equals 18 residues. Per germline, CDR1 SGHRS and CDR2 YFSETQ. The V and J ends lost 4 bases and 3 bases, in that order; junction bases with no gene match: 16. The CDR3 protein is CASSVSREASGSFYEQYF. CDR3 DNA: TGCGCCAGCAGCGTCTCGAGAGAAGCTAGCGGGAGTTTCTACGAGCAGTACTTC.

This chain connects TRBV5-1 to TRBJ2-1, with a weak D call TRBD2 (6 bases). The germline CDR1 and CDR2 sequences are SGHRS and YFSETQ. Trimming took 4 bases from V and 6 from J, leaving 14 bases between them. The CDR3 has 14 amino acids. Here the CDR3 reads CASSTGGDINEQFF. DNA of the CDR3: TGCGCCAGCAGCACGGGCGGGGATATCAATGAGCAGTTCTTC. Variable domain in full (rest from reference TRBV5-1 and TRBJ2-1): KAGVTQTPRYLIKTRGQQVTLSCSPISGHRSVSWYQQTPGQGLQFLFEYFSETQRNKGNFPGRFSGRQFSNSRSEMNVSTLELGDSALYLCASSTGGDINEQFFGPGTRLTVL.

This clone occurred once. The chain couples TRBV9 to TRBJ2-2; 13 bases match TRBD2. Losses at the gene ends were 5 bases for V and 3 bases for J; bases not matched to a gene: 4. The V gene's germline CDR1 is SGDLS and CDR2 YYNGEE. This CDR3 has 16 residues. The CDR3 sequence is CASREGLAGYTGELFF. The CDR3 bases are TGTGCCAGCAGGGAGGGACTAGCGGGATACACCGGGGAGCTGTTTTTT.

The rearrangement links TRBV25-1 to TRBJ1-2, with a weak D call TRBD1 (6 bases). Germline V CDR1 and CDR2: MGHDK, SYGVNS. V lost 0 bases to trimming and J lost 8 bases, with 10 bases between them. CDR3 length: 13 residues. DNA of the CDR3: TGTGCCAGCAGTGAATATAAGGGGGAAGGCTACACCTTC. Translation gives CASSEYKGEGYTF.

In the case of this clone: One end of the junction is discordant with germline, which a read error may explain. The chain employs TRBV7-7 and TRBJ2-6; no reliable D call. Germline V lookup: CDR1 SSHAT, CDR2 FNYEAQ (reference sequence). This CDR3 region has 16 residues. CDR3 sequence: CASSLDGASGANVLTF. CDR3 bases: TGTGCTAGCAGCTTAGACGGAGCCTCTGGGGCCAACGTCCTGACTTTC.

In nucleotides, the CDR3 is TGTGCCAGCAGTTACAATATTGGGACTAGCATCATCACGCAGTATTTT. Translating gives CASSYNIGTSIITQYF. The chain carries TRBV6-5 and TRBJ2-3; 9 bases align to TRBD2. The ends lost 2 bases at V and 9 bases at J; junction bases unmatched: 12. The CDR3 spans 16 residues. Germline CDR1 reads MNHEY; CDR2 reads SVGAGI.

This sequence joins TRBV7-6 and TRBJ2-4, with 8 positions matching TRBD1. From germline, CDR1 is SGHVS and CDR2 FNYEAQ. CDR3 length equals 17 residues. V lost 1 base and J lost 0; bases outside the gene matches: 5. This chain's CDR3 is CASSLVDRGEAKNIQYF. The CDR3 region has the DNA TGTGCCAGCAGCTTAGTTGACAGGGGAGAAGCCAAAAACATTCAGTACTTC.

This clone has more than one count but fewer than ten. The V and J genes are TRBV5-1 and TRBJ2-7; TRBD2 is a possible D gene (6 bases). V was cut by 3 bases and J by 0 bases, with 7 bases left in between. This CDR3 spans 13 amino acids. Germline lookup yields CDR1 SGHRS and CDR2 YFSETQ. The CDR3 sequence: CASSYGSSYEQYF. In DNA form, the CDR3 reads TGCGCCAGCAGCTACGGGAGCTCCTACGAGCAGTACTTC.

V is TRBV7-9 and J is TRBJ2-3, with 11 nucleotides matching TRBD1. This CDR3 comprises 18 residues. V was clipped by 1 base and J by 1 base; unmatched bases: 7. Germline lookup yields CDR1 SEHNR and CDR2 FQNEAQ (reference sequence). CDR3 amino acids: CASSLGTGGAGRTDTQYF. The CDR3 nucleotides are TGTGCCAGCAGCTTAGGGACAGGGGGCGCAGGTCGCACAGATACGCAGTATTTT. Full variable domain (outside the CDR3, taken from reference TRBV7-9 and TRBJ2-3): DTGVSQNPRHKITKRGQNVTFRCDPISEHNRLYWYRQTLGQGPEFLTYFQNEAQLEKSRLLSDRFSAERPKGSFSTLEIQRTEQGDSAMYLCASSLGTGGAGRTDTQYFGPGTRLTVL.

A single count supports this clone. The chain is built from TRBV27 and TRBJ2-3, with a tentative D call TRBD1 (5 bases). The CDR3 spans 14 residues. V lost 5 bases and J lost 5, with 14 bases in between. Looked up from germline, CDR1 is MNHEY and CDR2 is SMNVEV (reference sequence). The CDR3 protein is CASSLRVTLDTQYF. The CDR3 bases are TGTGCCAGCAGTCTCAGGGTAACCCTAGATACGCAGTATTTT.